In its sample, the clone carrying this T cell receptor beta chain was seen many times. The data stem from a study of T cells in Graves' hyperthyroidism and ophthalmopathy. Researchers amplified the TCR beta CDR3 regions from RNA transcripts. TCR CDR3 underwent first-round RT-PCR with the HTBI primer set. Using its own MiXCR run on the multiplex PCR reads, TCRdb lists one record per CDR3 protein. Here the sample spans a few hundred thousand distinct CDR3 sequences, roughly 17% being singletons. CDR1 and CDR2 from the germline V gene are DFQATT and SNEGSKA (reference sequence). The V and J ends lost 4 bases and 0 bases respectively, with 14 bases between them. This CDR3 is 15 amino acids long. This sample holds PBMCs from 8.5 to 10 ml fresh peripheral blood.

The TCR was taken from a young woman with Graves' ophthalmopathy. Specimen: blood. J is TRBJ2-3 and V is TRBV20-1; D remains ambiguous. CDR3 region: CSATSASSSTDTQYF. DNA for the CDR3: TGCAGTGCTACCTCGGCCTCTTCTAGCACAGATACGCAGTATTTT.